This is a list of T cell receptor beta chains from one sample in a study of OX40 agonist ivuxolimab in advanced cancers. Only in-frame clones appear in the TCRdb table, and some are missing; sequencing was by immunoSEQ multiplex PCR. The sample has approximately 63,000 clones, 75% to 90% seen once. Sequenced here: CD4+ or CD8+ T cells sorted from blood, sampled in a trial of the OX40 agonist ivuxolimab. Receptors originate from an adult with an advanced solid tumor such as melanoma, head and neck, liver or kidney cancer. CDR3s include the opening cysteine and the closing phenylalanine or tryptophan. A D gene is named only where the DNA matches it firmly. Not all rows give a size; the values are once, few, many and, for expanded clones, a class.

clone size: .
J gene: TRBJ2-1
V gene: TRBV4-1
D gene: TRBD2
CDR3 length: 16
CDR3 DNA: TGCGCCAGCAGCCAACTAGGTGGGAGGGCCGGGGATGAGCAGTTCTTC
CDR3 protein: CASSQLGGRAGDEQFF

clone size: .
J gene: TRBJ2-5
V gene: TRBV13
D gene: TRBD1
CDR3 length: 15
CDR3 DNA: TGTGCCAGCAGGGCGACAGGGGGCGAACTAGAGACCCAGTACTTC
CDR3 protein: CASRATGGELETQYF

clone size: .
J gene: TRBJ2-7
V gene: TRBV9
D gene: TRBD1
CDR3 length: 14
CDR3 DNA: TGTGCCAGCAGCGTGGGGACAGCTTCCTACGAGCAGTACTTC
CDR3 protein: CASSVGTASYEQYF

clone size: medium-sized
J gene: TRBJ2-7
V gene: TRBV4-2
D gene: TRBD1
CDR3 length: 16
CDR3 DNA: TGTGCCAGCAGCCAAGAGGCAGGGGGCTACTCCTACGAGCAGTACTTC
CDR3 protein: CASSQEAGGYSYEQYF

clone size: .
J gene: TRBJ2-3
V gene: TRBV19
D gene: .
CDR3 length: 13
CDR3 DNA: TGTGCCAGTAGTATATTGGCCACAGATACGCAGTATTTT
CDR3 protein: CASSILATDTQYF

clone size: .
J gene: TRBJ2-3
V gene: TRBV5-6
D gene: .
CDR3 length: 13
CDR3 DNA: TGTGCCAGCCCAGGGGAGGCCACAGATACGCAGTATTTT
CDR3 protein: CASPGEATDTQYF

clone size: once
J gene: TRBJ2-7
V gene: TRBV19
D gene: .
CDR3 length: 13
CDR3 DNA: TGTGCCAGTAGTGCGGGACCGGGATACGAGCAGTACTTC
CDR3 protein: CASSAGPGYEQYF

clone size: .
J gene: TRBJ1-1
V gene: TRBV6-5
D gene: .
CDR3 length: 12
CDR3 DNA: TGTGCCAGCAGTTACGGAGGCACTGAAGCTTTCTTT
CDR3 protein: CASSYGGTEAFF

clone size: .
J gene: TRBJ2-3
V gene: TRBV27
D gene: .
CDR3 length: 15
CDR3 DNA: TGTGCCAGCAGTTTTTTAGGCCTTCTGGGAGATACGCAGTATTTT
CDR3 protein: CASSFLGLLGDTQYF

clone size: few
J gene: TRBJ2-5
V gene: TRBV2
D gene: TRBD2
CDR3 length: 16
CDR3 DNA: TGTGCCAGCAGTGAAGGAGCGGGGGATATTGTGGAGACCCAGTACTTC
CDR3 protein: CASSEGAGDIVETQYF

clone size: .
J gene: TRBJ2-7
V gene: TRBV27
D gene: TRBD1
CDR3 length: 14
CDR3 DNA: TGTGCCAGCAGTTCCCGGACAGGGCTTTGGGAGCAGTACTTC
CDR3 protein: CASSSRTGLWEQYF

clone size: .
J gene: TRBJ2-6
V gene: TRBV29-1
D gene: .
CDR3 length: 13
CDR3 DNA: TGCAGCGTTGACGCACTTGGGGCCAACGTCCTGACTTTC
CDR3 protein: CSVDALGANVLTF

clone size: .
J gene: TRBJ2-7
V gene: TRBV14
D gene: TRBD1
CDR3 length: 15
CDR3 DNA: TGTGCCAGCAGCCAAGTCGAAGGACAGGGGTACGAGCAGTACTTC
CDR3 protein: CASSQVEGQGYEQYF

clone size: medium-sized
J gene: TRBJ2-7
V gene: TRBV10-2
D gene: TRBD2
CDR3 length: 13
CDR3 DNA: TGCGCCAGCACGACTAGCGGGGTATACGAGCAGTACTTC
CDR3 protein: CASTTSGVYEQYF

clone size: .
J gene: TRBJ1-2
V gene: TRBV4-1
D gene: .
CDR3 length: 15
CDR3 DNA: TGCGCCAGCAGCCAAGAGTTCAGTGTTAACTATGGCTACACCTTC
CDR3 protein: CASSQEFSVNYGYTF

clone size: .
J gene: TRBJ1-2
V gene: TRBV7-9
D gene: .
CDR3 length: 17
CDR3 DNA: TGTGCCAGCAGCTCCGAAAAAGGCACGTCTCAGAACTATGGCTACACCTTC
CDR3 protein: CASSSEKGTSQNYGYTF

clone size: .
J gene: TRBJ2-3
V gene: TRBV6-5
D gene: TRBD2
CDR3 length: 15
CDR3 DNA: TGTGCCAGCAGTCATAGCGGGGGGGCCGGGGATACGCAGTATTTT
CDR3 protein: CASSHSGGAGDTQYF

clone size: .
J gene: TRBJ2-1
V gene: TRBV29-1
D gene: .
CDR3 length: 14
CDR3 DNA: TGCAGCGTTGAGGATCCGGGGAATGCGAATGAGCAGTTCTTC
CDR3 protein: CSVEDPGNANEQFF

clone size: .
J gene: TRBJ1-5
V gene: TRBV28
D gene: .
CDR3 length: 14
CDR3 DNA: TGTGCCAGCAGTTGGCAGCATAGCAATCAGCCCCAGCATTTT
CDR3 protein: CASSWQHSNQPQHF

clone size: .
J gene: TRBJ2-1
V gene: TRBV6-6
D gene: .
CDR3 length: 16
CDR3 DNA: TGTGCCAGCAGTTTCTACAGCCGGGAGCCTAACAATGAGCAGTTCTTC
CDR3 protein: CASSFYSREPNNEQFF

clone size: once
J gene: TRBJ2-1
V gene: TRBV30
D gene: .
CDR3 length: 14
CDR3 DNA: TGTGCCTGGACCCCGGCGGCCAGCTACAATGAGCAGTTCTTC
CDR3 protein: CAWTPAASYNEQFF

clone size: .
J gene: TRBJ2-7
V gene: TRBV27
D gene: .
CDR3 length: 13
CDR3 DNA: TGTGCCAGCAGTCTTTTCGGGGGCGGAGAGCAGTACTTC
CDR3 protein: CASSLFGGGEQYF

clone size: .
J gene: TRBJ1-2
V gene: TRBV28
D gene: TRBD1
CDR3 length: 14
CDR3 DNA: TGTGCCAGCAGGGGGACAGATACCGGACACGGCTACACCTTC
CDR3 protein: CASRGTDTGHGYTF

clone size: .
J gene: TRBJ1-1
V gene: TRBV28
D gene: TRBD1
CDR3 length: 18
CDR3 DNA: TGTAGGTGGTTGTGTGGGCCCACACCGGGACAGCCGAACACTGAAGCTTTCTTT
CDR3 protein: CRWLCGPTPGQPNTEAFF

clone size: once
J gene: TRBJ1-2
V gene: TRBV4-1
D gene: TRBD1
CDR3 length: 16
CDR3 DNA: TGCGCCAGCAGCCAAGAAGGGGGACAGAGTAACTATGGCTACACCTTC
CDR3 protein: CASSQEGGQSNYGYTF

clone size: .
J gene: TRBJ1-4
V gene: TRBV19
D gene: .
CDR3 length: 16
CDR3 DNA: TGTGCCAGTAGTATCTCAGGGGCAGGGGCTAATGAAAAACTGTTTTTT
CDR3 protein: CASSISGAGANEKLFF

clone size: .
J gene: TRBJ2-7
V gene: TRBV13
D gene: TRBD1
CDR3 length: 15
CDR3 DNA: TGTGCCAGCAGCTCTGTCGACAGGGGAACCTACGAGCAGTACTTC
CDR3 protein: CASSSVDRGTYEQYF

clone size: .
J gene: TRBJ2-1
V gene: TRBV6-1
D gene: .
CDR3 length: 13
CDR3 DNA: TGTGCCAGCAGTCTGGCTAGCTTCTATGAGCAGTTCTTC
CDR3 protein: CASSLASFYEQFF